Each of the 23 T cell receptor beta chains below was sequenced from the same sample in a study of T cells in Graves' hyperthyroidism and ophthalmopathy. Amplification targeted TCR beta CDR3 regions from RNA transcripts. First-round RT-PCR with HTBI primers amplified the TCR CDR3 region. Via MiXCR, TCRdb re-called the multiplex PCR reads, giving one row per CDR3 protein. Of some 350,000 distinct CDR3 sequences in the sample, around 13% are singletons; the top ten hold 30% to 40%. Sequencing used blood. The receptors were gathered from a woman aged 40 to 50 with Graves' ophthalmopathy.

This clonotype was found many times. The V and J genes are TRBV20-1 and TRBJ1-5; TRBD1 might be the D (5 bases). The CDR3 covers 13 residues. Trimming removed 3 bases from V and 3 bases from J, with 9 bases in between. CDR1 is DFQATT, CDR2 SNEGSKA, per germline (reference sequence). CDR3 sequence reads: CSASSGINQPQHF. The CDR3 DNA is TGCAGTGCTAGCTCAGGGATCAATCAGCCCCAGCATTTT.

This clonotype was counted a few times. J is TRBJ2-1 and V is TRBV19; D gene unclear. This CDR3 spans 17 amino acids. The V end was cut by 5 bases, the J end by 0 bases, with 17 bases between. From germline, CDR1 is LNHDA and CDR2 SQIVND (reference sequence). The CDR3 spells CASSAYLTTSSYNEQFF. The CDR3 DNA reads TGTGCCAGTAGTGCATACCTGACGACCAGCTCCTACAATGAGCAGTTCTTC.

V is TRBV29-1 and J is TRBJ2-1, with 7 bases aligning to TRBD1. J gave up 2 bases and V 6 bases, and 7 bases lay outside the gene matches. The CDR3 loop spans 14 amino acids. CDR1 is SQVTM and CDR2 is ANQGSEA in the germline V gene. The CDR3 loop reads CSVIEGGPYNEQFF. CDR3 sequence (DNA): TGCAGCGTCATTGAAGGGGGCCCCTACAATGAGCAGTTCTTC.

This clonotype was observed a few times. The chain has TRBV20-1 and TRBJ2-1; D ambiguous. The CDR3 contains 14 residues. Trimming took 4 bases from V and 7 from J, leaving 17 bases between them. The V gene's germline CDR1 is DFQATT and CDR2 SNEGSKA (reference sequence). In DNA form, the CDR3 reads TGCAGTGCTACCGGACCCTCGGTCCCAAATGAGCAGTTCTTC. Translating gives CSATGPSVPNEQFF.

The chain is built from TRBV7-9 and TRBJ2-1; 8 nucleotides align to TRBD2. The CDR3 spans 17 residues. The V gene end was trimmed by 4 bases and the J gene end by 8 bases; junction bases not matched to a gene: 16. Germline V gene data show CDR1 as SEHNR and CDR2 as FQNEAQ (reference sequence). CDR3 residues: CASSSAGVPPGVDEQFF. For the CDR3, the DNA is TGTGCCAGCAGCTCAGCGGGGGTCCCCCCAGGGGTCGATGAGCAGTTCTTC.

The V call is TRBV20-1, the J call TRBJ1-5, with D perhaps TRBD1 (6 bases). Germline-derived CDR1 and CDR2 are DFQATT and SNEGSKA (reference sequence). The V end was cut by 0 bases, the J end by 2 bases, with 14 bases between. CDR3 length equals 16 residues. The CDR3 is CSARDLGGAGNQPQHF. In nucleotides, the CDR3 is TGCAGTGCTAGAGATCTTGGGGGCGCGGGCAATCAGCCCCAGCATTTT.

This clonotype has a handful of counts. The chain employs TRBV15 and TRBJ1-4; D gene ambiguous. Trimming took 0 bases from V and 5 from J, leaving 7 bases between them. Looked up from germline, CDR1 is LNHNV and CDR2 is YYDKDF (reference sequence). This CDR3 spans 14 amino acids. The CDR3 nucleotides are TGTGCCACCAGCAGAGATTCCACAAATGAAAAACTGTTTTTT. This gives the protein CATSRDSTNEKLFF.

This clonotype was detected a few times. The CDR3 DNA follows: TGTGCCAGCAGTGTATATCCGGGGGAGCTGTTTTTT. Translating gives CASSVYPGELFF. The V and J genes are TRBV2 and TRBJ2-2; D is unclear. V was shortened by 4 bases and J by 8 bases, with 8 bases between the two germline ends. Per germline, CDR1 SNHLY and CDR2 FYNNEI. The CDR3 spans 12 residues.

This clonotype has just one count. The chain combines TRBV2 with TRBJ1-1; TRBD1 matches 11 bases. In germline, CDR1 is SNHLY, CDR2 FYNNEI. The CDR3 covers 16 residues. V dropped 2 bases and J dropped 7; count of bases not matched to a gene: 9. The CDR3 is CASSEFGTGGEIEAFF. The CDR3 DNA follows: TGTGCCAGCAGTGAATTTGGGACAGGGGGGGAAATTGAAGCTTTCTTT.

There are many counts of this clonotype. The V and J genes are TRBV10-3 and TRBJ2-3, with 12 nucleotides matching TRBD2. Per germline, CDR1 ENHRY and CDR2 SYGVKD. This CDR3 region has 18 residues. Germline trimming cut 4 bases from V and 3 bases from J; bases unmatched to any gene: 11. CDR3 DNA sequence: TGTGCCATCAGTGCCACTAGCGGGAGGAGCGTAGGGACAGATACGCAGTATTTT. This codes for CAISATSGRSVGTDTQYF.

Comment on this clonotype: Since a much larger clone is just one base distant, this may be a read error. The rearrangement uses TRBV29-1 and TRBJ2-5; TRBD2 is a possible D gene (6 bases). CDR1 is SQVTM and CDR2 is ANQGSEA in the germline V gene. The CDR3 is made up of 12 amino acids. The CDR3 region has the DNA TGCAGCGGGCAGACTAGTAAAGAGACCAAGTACTTC. Its translation is CSGQTSKETKYF.

Ten or more counts support this clonotype. The V call is TRBV5-4, the J call TRBJ1-2, with D possibly being TRBD1 (5 bases). Germline CDR1 reads SGHNT; CDR2 reads YYREEE (reference sequence). This CDR3 contains 13 residues. The V and J ends lost 8 bases and 8 bases respectively, with 19 bases between them. In DNA form, the CDR3 reads TGTGCCAGTAGAGGGGAGGTGGCGAGAGGCTACACCTTC. Translated: CASRGEVARGYTF.

There are many counts of this clonotype. The V call is TRBV28, the J call TRBJ2-5, with D possibly being TRBD1 (7 bases). This CDR3 is built from 13 residues. V dropped 8 bases and J dropped 4 bases, with 14 bases sitting between them. CDR1 and CDR2 from the germline V gene are MDHEN and SYDVKM. CDR3 nucleotides: TGTGCCAGCGGAGGGGGCGCAGTAGAGACCCAGTACTTC. It translates to CASGGGAVETQYF. Looking up the rest from reference TRBV28 and TRBJ2-5 gives the full variable domain: DVKVTQSSRYLVKRTGEKVFLECVQDMDHENMFWYRQDPGLGLRLIYFSYDVKMKEKGDIPEGYSVSREKKERFSLILESASTNQTSMYLCASGGGAVETQYFGPGTRLLVL.

There are many counts of this clonotype. The rearrangement joins TRBV29-1 to TRBJ2-2; TRBD1 aligns across 9 bases. CDR1 and CDR2 (germline): SQVTM, ANQGSEA. The CDR3 consists of 15 residues. The V segment lost 4 bases and the J segment 7 bases; nucleotides outside the gene matches: 10. For the CDR3, the DNA is TGCAGCGTTGCAACAGGGGGCGCCCCCGTCGGGGAGCTGTTTTTT. Its protein is CSVATGGAPVGELFF.

The table lists this clonotype with a few counts. The genes are TRBV6-1 and TRBJ2-5; TRBD2 might be the D (7 bases). The CDR3 spans 14 residues. V was trimmed by 8 bases and J by 4 bases, leaving 17 bases between them. CDR1 is MNHNS, CDR2 SASEGT, per germline. The CDR3 region has the DNA TGTGCCAGCCGGAGGGGGGGGGCGGGAGAGACCCAGTACTTC. The encoded protein is CASRRGGAGETQYF.

In its sample, this clonotype was seen many times. The chain recombines TRBV2 with TRBJ1-6; the D is unclear. The length of the CDR3 is 16 residues. Germline-derived CDR1 and CDR2 are SNHLY and FYNNEI. V was cut by 3 bases and J by 4 bases, with 13 bases left in between. CDR3 region: CASSDQPGRYNSPLHF. DNA of the CDR3: TGTGCCAGCAGTGATCAGCCGGGCCGATATAATTCACCCCTCCACTTT.

This clonotype was recorded a few times. V gene TRBV6-1 combines with J gene TRBJ1-2, with 8 nucleotides matching TRBD1. This CDR3 has 14 residues. Germline V lookup: CDR1 MNHNS, CDR2 SASEGT. Trimming at V came to 6 bases and at J to 5 bases, leaving 8 bases not matched to a gene. The CDR3 DNA sequence: TGTGCCAGCAGGGACCAGGGGGCAGAGTATGGCTACACCTTC. It is translated as CASRDQGAEYGYTF.

The chain links TRBV29-1 to TRBJ2-7; tentatively, D is TRBD2 (6 bases). This CDR3 contains 14 residues. Germline CDR1 SQVTM, CDR2 ANQGSEA. The V end lost 4 bases, the J end lost 0 bases, and 13 bases lay between the germline ends. The CDR3 DNA reads TGCAGCGTTGTGGAGGGGACCAGCTCCTACGAGCAGTACTTC. Amino acids: CSVVEGTSSYEQYF.

The chain is built from TRBV2 and TRBJ2-1; TRBD2 aligns across 14 bases. V dropped 5 bases and J dropped 8; count of bases not matched to a gene: 5. This CDR3 has 15 amino acids. Germline lookup yields CDR1 SNHLY and CDR2 FYNNEI. CDR3 bases: TGTGCCAGCAGTACCGGGACTAGCGGGAGTGATGAGCAGTTCTTC. Translating gives CASSTGTSGSDEQFF.

This clonotype has a count of ten or more. V gene TRBV7-2 combines with J gene TRBJ2-7; 8 positions match TRBD1. CDR1 is SGHTA, CDR2 FQGNSA, per germline. J lost 6 bases, V lost 5 bases, and 12 bases had no gene match. The CDR3 runs 15 residues. The DNA for the CDR3 is TGTGCCAGCAGCCCAGTCCAGGGGGCAGGGTCCGAGCAGTACTTC. Amino acid sequence: CASSPVQGAGSEQYF.

CDR3 bases: TGCAGTGCTAGAGATCTCCAGAGGCAACAGAACACTGAAGCTTTCTTT. This codes for CSARDLQRQQNTEAFF. The chain recombines TRBV20-1 with TRBJ1-1; no clear D. CDR1 and CDR2 from the germline V gene are DFQATT and SNEGSKA (reference sequence). The CDR3 runs 16 residues. Trimming shortened V by 0 bases and J by 1 base, and 15 bases separated the two germline ends.

This clonotype turned up a few times. A much larger clone is a single base away; this may be a read error. The rearrangement joins TRBV3-1 to TRBJ2-1; no firm D call. From germline, CDR1 is LGHDT and CDR2 YNNKEL (reference sequence). The CDR3 is 11 amino acids. V lost 3 bases, J lost 5 bases, and 2 bases lay in between. The CDR3 protein is CASSHDNEQFF. The DNA for the CDR3 is TGTGCCAGCAGCCATGACAATGAGCAGTTCTTC.

This clonotype occurred many times. The chain employs TRBV10-3 and TRBJ2-7; maybe TRBD2 (5 bases). Trimming pared 10 bases from V and 3 bases from J, leaving 10 bases between. This CDR3 is built from 11 residues. Germline lookup yields CDR1 ENHRY and CDR2 SYGVKD. CDR3 in DNA: TGTGCCACCAGACGGGACTACGAGCAGTACTTC. This codes for CATRRDYEQYF.